These 2 T cell receptor beta chains share one sample of origin, sequenced in a study of T cell responses to AZD1222 COVID-19 vaccine. Using immunoSEQ multiplex PCR, the repertoire was profiled, and TCRdb retains in-frame clones only, with some absent. The table lists just under 75,000 clones, around 80% of them singletons. The sample consisted of peripheral blood, taken 28 days after the second AZD1222 dose. The receptor source for this set is an adult who received the AZD1222 COVID-19 vaccine.

The chain carries TRBV6-5 and TRBJ2-1; TRBD2 aligns across 7 bases. With V trimmed by 2 bases and J by 5 bases, 9 bases remained unmatched. The CDR3 is 16 residues long. In germline, CDR1 is MNHEY, CDR2 SVGAGI. The DNA of the CDR3 is TGTGCCAGCAGTTACCTCCCGCGGGAGAATGACAATGAGCAGTTCTTC. It codes for CASSYLPRENDNEQFF.

This clone was detected a few times. The chain couples TRBV14 to TRBJ1-5; D unresolved. CDR1 is SGHDN, CDR2 FVKESK, per germline. V lost 3 bases to trimming and J lost 2 bases, with 11 bases between them. This CDR3 contains 15 residues. The CDR3 loop is CASSQFVVGNQPQHF. CDR3 DNA sequence: TGTGCCAGCAGCCAGTTTGTCGTGGGCAATCAGCCCCAGCATTTT.